This is a list of T cell receptor beta chains from one sample in a study of PD-L1 blockade in urothelial cancer. This table comes from immunoSEQ multiplex PCR, and its TCRdb copy is limited to in-frame clones, with some not included. This sample yields more than 75,000 clones, of which roughly 90% are seen a single time; roughly a tenth belongs to the top ten. Sequenced here: PBMCs, sampled around atezolizumab (anti-PD-L1) treatment. These receptors were collected from a man between 60 and 70 years old with urothelial cancer. CDR3s include the opening cysteine and the closing phenylalanine or tryptophan. The D gene is left open where the match is weak. Expanded clones are given a class, and other clones once, few, many or no size at all.

v_gene: TRBV14
j_gene: TRBJ1-2
abundance: large
d_gene: NA
CDR3nt: TGTGCCAGCAGCCAAGGACAGAACTATGGCTACACCTTC
CDR3aa: CASSQGQNYGYTF

v_gene: TRBV15
j_gene: TRBJ1-1
abundance: NA
d_gene: NA
CDR3nt: TGTGCCACCAGCAGAGATCCCAAGAACACTGAAGCTTTCTTT
CDR3aa: CATSRDPKNTEAFF

v_gene: TRBV4-1
j_gene: TRBJ1-1
abundance: NA
d_gene: NA
CDR3nt: TGCGCCAGCAGCCAAGATTCGAGGTGGACTGAGAACACTGAAGCTTTCTTT
CDR3aa: CASSQDSRWTENTEAFF

v_gene: TRBV6-1
j_gene: TRBJ2-5
abundance: NA
d_gene: TRBD2
CDR3nt: TGTGCCAGCAGTGTTTTAGGGACTAGCGAACGAGAGACCCAGTACTTC
CDR3aa: CASSVLGTSERETQYF

v_gene: TRBV27
j_gene: TRBJ2-2
abundance: NA
d_gene: NA
CDR3nt: TGTGCCAGCAGTTCCCCCTTTAGTAGCACCGGGGAGCTGTTTTTT
CDR3aa: CASSSPFSSTGELFF

v_gene: TRBV12-2
j_gene: TRBJ2-3
abundance: NA
d_gene: NA
CDR3nt: TGTGCAAGTCGCCCCGCGAGGACAGGATTCACAGATACGCAGTATTTT
CDR3aa: CASRPARTGFTDTQYF

v_gene: TRBV30
j_gene: TRBJ1-2
abundance: NA
d_gene: TRBD1
CDR3nt: TGTGCCTGGAGATCAGACAGGGGAGGAGGCTACACCTTC
CDR3aa: CAWRSDRGGGYTF

v_gene: TRBV5-1
j_gene: TRBJ1-5
abundance: NA
d_gene: NA
CDR3nt: TGCGCCAGCAGTCCGGAGGGGGGGGATCAGCCCCAGCATTTT
CDR3aa: CASSPEGGDQPQHF

v_gene: TRBV30
j_gene: TRBJ2-1
abundance: NA
d_gene: TRBD2
CDR3nt: TGTGCCTGGAGTGTACGACTAGCGGGGGGGGGTGAGCAGTTCTTC
CDR3aa: CAWSVRLAGGGEQFF

v_gene: TRBV6-4
j_gene: TRBJ2-3
abundance: NA
d_gene: TRBD2
CDR3nt: TGTGCCAGCAGTGAAGGCGGTAGCGGGAGTGCCACAGATACGCAGTATTTT
CDR3aa: CASSEGGSGSATDTQYF

v_gene: TRBV9
j_gene: TRBJ1-2
abundance: once
d_gene: TRBD1
CDR3nt: TGTGCCAGCAGCGGGAGGGACAGGGGGAATGTTTTGGGCTACACCTTC
CDR3aa: CASSGRDRGNVLGYTF

v_gene: TRBV7-3
j_gene: TRBJ1-1
abundance: NA
d_gene: NA
CDR3nt: TGTGCCAGCAGCTTGGGACAGAACACTGAAGCTTTCTTT
CDR3aa: CASSLGQNTEAFF

v_gene: TRBV5-6
j_gene: TRBJ2-7
abundance: NA
d_gene: TRBD1
CDR3nt: TGTGCCAGCAGCATCGGACAGGGCACCTACGAGCAGTACTTC
CDR3aa: CASSIGQGTYEQYF

v_gene: TRBV18
j_gene: TRBJ2-1
abundance: NA
d_gene: TRBD2
CDR3nt: TGTGCCAGCTCACCGGCCGGGACTAGCCAGAATGAGCAGTTCTTC
CDR3aa: CASSPAGTSQNEQFF

v_gene: TRBV30
j_gene: TRBJ1-5
abundance: NA
d_gene: NA
CDR3nt: TGTGCCTGGAGTTTAGGAGGGAACGACAATCAGCCCCAGCATTTT
CDR3aa: CAWSLGGNDNQPQHF

v_gene: TRBV5-1
j_gene: TRBJ1-1
abundance: NA
d_gene: TRBD1
CDR3nt: TGCGCCAGCAGCCTCTCCGGGACAGGGGGGAGGAACACTGAAGCTTTCTTT
CDR3aa: CASSLSGTGGRNTEAFF

v_gene: TRBV30
j_gene: TRBJ2-5
abundance: NA
d_gene: NA
CDR3nt: TGTGCCTGCCAGGGTCAGCCCAGGGAGACCCAGTACTTC
CDR3aa: CACQGQPRETQYF

v_gene: TRBV21-1
j_gene: TRBJ2-6
abundance: NA
d_gene: NA
CDR3nt: TGTGCCGGCAAACAGGAATCGTCTGGGGCCAACGTCCTGACTTTC
CDR3aa: CAGKQESSGANVLTF